The rows below give T cell receptor beta chains drawn from one sample of a study of response to subunit inactivated influenza vaccine. TCRdb called the RT-PCR reads again in MiXCR, with one record for every CDR3 protein. Of around 850,000 distinct CDR3 sequences in the sample, under 20% were seen once. Source: PBMCs from blood, taken 5 days after vaccination. The receptors originated from a man in his fifties who received an inactivated influenza vaccine. Both conserved end residues are part of each CDR3. D genes are given only for firm matches. Only part of the rows carry a size: once, few, many, or a class if the clone is expanded.

DNA,CDR3,size,D,V,J
TGTGCCAGCGCGTCCGGGGGGCGAGGGTCAGGGGAGACCCAGTACTTC,CASASGGRGSGETQYF,.,.,TRBV12-3/TRBV12-4,TRBJ2-5
TGCAGTGCTAGTAACCGCCGGGGGTCCTACAATGAGCAGTTCTTC,CSASNRRGSYNEQFF,.,.,TRBV20-1,TRBJ2-1
TGCAGTGCTTCCCAGCGGCCGCTCCCTGCAGCTTTCTTT,CSASQRPLPAAFF,.,.,TRBV20-1,TRBJ1-1
TGCAGTGCTAGGGGGACGGGGGTTCGGACCGGGGAGCTGTTTTTT,CSARGTGVRTGELFF,few,.,TRBV20-1,TRBJ2-2
TGCAGTGCTACTGGGACAGGGCACAACTATGGCTACACCTTC,CSATGTGHNYGYTF,many,TRBD1,TRBV20-1,TRBJ1-2
TGTGCCATCCCGCGGGGAATAAGGCTAGCGGTCTACGAGCAGTACTTC,CAIPRGIRLAVYEQYF,.,TRBD2,TRBV15,TRBJ2-7
TGTGCCATCAAGGCAGGGGGCCAAGAGACCCAGTACTTC,CAIKAGGQETQYF,few,TRBD1,TRBV10-3,TRBJ2-5
TGTGCCAGCAGTTACTATAAACCGGGGACAGCGGGAATAAGGGAAGCTTTCTTT,CASSYYKPGTAGIREAFF,.,TRBD1,TRBV6-2/TRBV6-3,TRBJ1-1
TGTGCCAGCGGCATGGGCGGTCGAGAGACCCAGTACTTC,CASGMGGRETQYF,.,.,TRBV6-1,TRBJ2-5
TGCGCCAGCAGCACCGGGACAGCAAACATGAACACTGAAGCTTTCTTT,CASSTGTANMNTEAFF,.,TRBD1,TRBV5-1,TRBJ1-1
TGCGCCAGCAGCAAATCCGGGGACAGGGGGCTCCACGAGCAGTACTTC,CASSKSGDRGLHEQYF,.,TRBD1,TRBV5-1,TRBJ2-7
TGCAGTGCTAATGAAGCGGAGTTATACGAGCAGTACTTC,CSANEAELYEQYF,few,.,TRBV20-1,TRBJ2-7
TGTGCCAGCAGCTCGACTACACCGGGACTAGCGGGCAATGAGCAGTTCTTC,CASSSTTPGLAGNEQFF,.,TRBD2,TRBV7-8,TRBJ2-1
TGTGCCAGCAGGAGCATGACAGGGGGAGGGCATGAGCAGTTCTTC,CASRSMTGGGHEQFF,.,TRBD1,TRBV27,TRBJ2-1
TGCAGCACCAGACAGGGGACAATACAAGAGACCCAGTACTTC,CSTRQGTIQETQYF,few,TRBD1,TRBV29-1,TRBJ2-5
TGTGCCAGCAGCCAGGGGGGAGGGATCCAAGAGACCCAGTACTTC,CASSQGGGIQETQYF,once,TRBD2,TRBV4-2,TRBJ2-5
TGCAGTGCTAGTCAGGGAAGGGCCGAAGAGACCCAGTACTTC,CSASQGRAEETQYF,.,.,TRBV20-1,TRBJ2-5
TGCGCCAGCAGCCAAGGTACGGCCAGCCGGGAGACCCAGTACTTC,CASSQGTASRETQYF,.,.,TRBV4-1,TRBJ2-5
TGTGCCAGCAGCGAGCGGGCCCTCGGGGCCTCACCCCTCCACTTT,CASSERALGASPLHF,.,.,TRBV7-2,TRBJ1-6
TGTGCCAGCAGTTTAGCGGTCGTAAATGAGCAGTTCTTC,CASSLAVVNEQFF,.,.,TRBV28,TRBJ2-1
TGTGCCAGCAAGAGGGGTAGCTCTGATGCCTACGAGCAGTACTTC,CASKRGSSDAYEQYF,.,.,TRBV6-1,TRBJ2-7
TGCAGTGCCCGAGGACTAGCGGAGTTACTTTACGAGCAGTACTTC,CSARGLAELLYEQYF,few,TRBD2,TRBV20-1,TRBJ2-7
TGTGCCGGCAGTGATGGGATACAGGGATACGAGCAGTACTTC,CAGSDGIQGYEQYF,once,.,TRBV2,TRBJ2-7
TGTGCCAGCAGCCAAGGACAGGGGGCAGTGGATACGCAGTATTTT,CASSQGQGAVDTQYF,.,TRBD1,TRBV11-1,TRBJ2-3
TGTGCCAGCAGCCAAGGGTTCTCTCATAACACAGATACGCAGTATTTT,CASSQGFSHNTDTQYF,.,.,TRBV4-2,TRBJ2-3
TGTGCCAGCAGCTTATTCACGGTGAACACTGAAGCTTTCTTT,CASSLFTVNTEAFF,.,.,TRBV7-8,TRBJ1-1
TGTGCCAGCAGCAAACAGGGTAGCACTTCTGGCTACACCTTC,CASSKQGSTSGYTF,few,.,TRBV3-1,TRBJ1-2
TGTGCCAGCAGCGGTGGACTAGCGGGAGGTCAAAATGAGCAGTTCTTC,CASSGGLAGGQNEQFF,few,TRBD2,TRBV5-5,TRBJ2-1
TGCGCCAGCAGCTTGGAACAGGGAAGGGATACGCAGTATTTT,CASSLEQGRDTQYF,few,.,TRBV5-1,TRBJ2-3
TGTGCCACGGGACTGGCCCGGAACACCGGGGAGCTGTTTTTT,CATGLARNTGELFF,.,.,TRBV24-1,TRBJ2-2
TGTGCCAGCAGTAGCCCGGACTCTTGGCCGGAGACCCAGTACTTC,CASSSPDSWPETQYF,.,.,TRBV12-3/TRBV12-4,TRBJ2-5
TGTGCCAGCAGCTTAAGGGACCCCCAAGAGACCCAGTACTTC,CASSLRDPQETQYF,few,.,TRBV7-9,TRBJ2-5
TGTGCCAGCAAAGGACAGGGGGTGATAGCGGGAGGCTGGAATGAGCAGTTCTTC,CASKGQGVIAGGWNEQFF,few,.,TRBV11-2,TRBJ2-1
TGCGCCAGCAGCCAAGATATAAATGCCGGGGAGCTGTTTTTT,CASSQDINAGELFF,.,.,TRBV4-3,TRBJ2-2
TGTGCCAGCAGCTCGCAAAAGACAGGGGAGACCCAGTACTTC,CASSSQKTGETQYF,.,.,TRBV21-1,TRBJ2-5
TGTGCCAGCAGTTTAGCGGGGGGGCCCCGAGACAATGAGCAGTTCTTC,CASSLAGGPRDNEQFF,.,TRBD2,TRBV28,TRBJ2-1
TGTGCCAGTAGTACCGGACAGGGGAGGAATGAGCAGTTCTTC,CASSTGQGRNEQFF,.,TRBD1,TRBV19,TRBJ2-1
TGTGCCAGCAGTTACGGGGACCTCTATGGCTACACCTTC,CASSYGDLYGYTF,.,.,TRBV6-2/TRBV6-3,TRBJ1-2
TGCAGTGCTAGTCGAAGTGGACAGGGGAACAATGAGCAGTTCTTC,CSASRSGQGNNEQFF,.,TRBD1,TRBV20-1,TRBJ2-1
TGCAGTGCTCCAGGCGGCGTTTTATCTTCTGAGGGACTAGGTCTACGGGACACCGGGGAGCTGTTTTTT,CSAPGGVLSSEGLGLRDTGELFF,.,TRBD2,TRBV20-1,TRBJ2-2
TGTGCCAGCAGTTACGAGGGACAGGGAAGGTTTCGACGAGAGACCCAGTACTTC,CASSYEGQGRFRRETQYF,.,TRBD1,TRBV6-2/TRBV6-3,TRBJ2-5
TGTGCCAGCAGTCCCAGGAATCCCTACAACAATGAGCAGTTCTTC,CASSPRNPYNNEQFF,.,.,TRBV27,TRBJ2-1
TGTGCCATCAGTGGGGGGACAGGGGATCAGCCCCAGCATTTT,CAISGGTGDQPQHF,many,TRBD1,TRBV10-3,TRBJ1-5
TGTGCCAGCAGTTTTAGTTTGGAGAACTACGAGCAGTACTTC,CASSFSLENYEQYF,.,.,TRBV28,TRBJ2-7
TGCGCCAGCAGCTTGGTGGGAGAGACTGAAGCTTTCTTT,CASSLVGETEAFF,few,.,TRBV5-1,TRBJ1-1
TGCAGTGCTGGGCATGGAGAGACCCAGTACTTC,CSAGHGETQYF,many,.,TRBV20-1,TRBJ2-5
TGTGCCAGCAGTTTATTGACAGGGGGCTTTTCTAGCTATGGCTACACCTTC,CASSLLTGGFSSYGYTF,.,TRBD1,TRBV28,TRBJ1-2
TGTGCCAGCAGCTTATTTGGGACTAGCGGGAATTACGAGCAGTACTTC,CASSLFGTSGNYEQYF,few,TRBD2,TRBV7-2,TRBJ2-7
TGCAGTGCTGATGGGAGGGCCGCCGGGGAGCTGTTTTTT,CSADGRAAGELFF,few,TRBD2,TRBV20-1,TRBJ2-2
TGTGCCAGCAGCACTAGCGGGAGGGCTAATGAGCAGTTCTTC,CASSTSGRANEQFF,few,TRBD2,TRBV7-3,TRBJ2-1
TGTGCCAGTAGTATATCGGCCGGAAGCTCCTACAATGAGCAGTTCTTC,CASSISAGSSYNEQFF,.,.,TRBV19,TRBJ2-1
TGTGCCAGCAGCGAGGGGGGGACGGGGATTCAGTACTTC,CASSEGGTGIQYF,.,.,TRBV9,TRBJ2-4
TGTGCCAGCAGTTACGGGACTAGCGGCACAGATACGCAGTATTTT,CASSYGTSGTDTQYF,many,TRBD2,TRBV6-5,TRBJ2-3
TGCAGTGCTAATACACTAGCGAAATCCTACAATGAGCAGTTCTTC,CSANTLAKSYNEQFF,few,TRBD2,TRBV20-1,TRBJ2-1
TGTGCCAGCAGCTTAGTGACAGGGATCTACGAGCAGTACTTC,CASSLVTGIYEQYF,.,TRBD1,TRBV7-2,TRBJ2-7
TGTGCCAGCAGCTTAGGCTCTCAATGGAACATTCAGTACTTC,CASSLGSQWNIQYF,.,.,TRBV7-9,TRBJ2-4